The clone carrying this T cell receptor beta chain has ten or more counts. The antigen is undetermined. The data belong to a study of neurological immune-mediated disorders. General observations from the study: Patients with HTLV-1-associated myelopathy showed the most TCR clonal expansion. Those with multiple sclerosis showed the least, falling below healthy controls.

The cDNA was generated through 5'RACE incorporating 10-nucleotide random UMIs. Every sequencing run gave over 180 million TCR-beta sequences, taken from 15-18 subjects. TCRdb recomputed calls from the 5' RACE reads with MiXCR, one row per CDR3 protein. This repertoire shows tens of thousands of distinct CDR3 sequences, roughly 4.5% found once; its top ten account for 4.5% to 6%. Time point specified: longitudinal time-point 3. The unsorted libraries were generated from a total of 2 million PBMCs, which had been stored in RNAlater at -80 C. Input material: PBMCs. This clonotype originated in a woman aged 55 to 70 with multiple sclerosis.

The CDR3 DNA reads TGCAGCGTGCCCTGGGGACAGGGAGCCTACAATGAGCAGTTCTTC. Translation: CSVPWGQGAYNEQFF. The chain couples TRBV29-1 to TRBJ2-1, with 9 bases that match TRBD1. Losses at the gene ends were 6 bases for V and 2 bases for J; bases not matched to a gene: 8. CDR1 SQVTM and CDR2 ANQGSEA come from the germline V gene. The CDR3 extends over 15 amino acids.